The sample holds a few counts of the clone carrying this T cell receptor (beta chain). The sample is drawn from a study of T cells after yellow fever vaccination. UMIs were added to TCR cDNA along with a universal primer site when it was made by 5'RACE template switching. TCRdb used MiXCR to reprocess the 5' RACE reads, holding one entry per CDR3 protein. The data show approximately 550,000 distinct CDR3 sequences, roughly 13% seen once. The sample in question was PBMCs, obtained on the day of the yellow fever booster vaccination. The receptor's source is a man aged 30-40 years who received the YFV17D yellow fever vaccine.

CDR3 nucleotide sequence: TGTGCCAGCAGGGGCGGGGGCGGGACAACTAGGGAGCAGTACTTC. Translating gives CASRGGGGTTREQYF. The chain couples TRBV7-2 to TRBJ2-7; TRBD2 is a possible D gene (7 bases). Germline values: CDR1 SGHTA, CDR2 FQGNSA. This CDR3 is 15 amino acids long. The V gene lost 6 bases and the J gene lost 7 bases, with 22 bases spanning the gap.